The clone carrying this T cell receptor beta chain was seen a handful of times. What it binds is not known. V lost 0 bases, J lost 6 bases, and 7 bases lay in between. The CDR3 length is 12 residues. Looked up from germline, CDR1 is SGHNT and CDR2 is YYREEE (reference sequence). Some clones are missing from TCRdb's copy, which holds only in-frame ones; the method was immunoSEQ multiplex PCR. Of under 45,000 clones in the sample, 88% were seen once. This sample is part of a study of T cell responses to AZD1222 COVID-19 vaccine. Study-wide points: Epitopes outside B.1.351 and B.1.1.7 mutated regions reportedly drew nearly half of spike TCRs. Repertoire sampling happened only post peak T cell response. After two AZD1222 doses, spike-specific TCR breadth and depth rose versus day 0.

The sequence derives from an adult who received the MenACWY meningococcal vaccine as a control. This sequence joins TRBV5-4 and TRBJ2-7, with D uncertain. The starting material was peripheral blood, obtained 28 days after the second dose of the MenACWY control vaccine. The CDR3 DNA reads TGTGCCAGCAGCTTGGTTATGAGCGAGCAGTACTTC. Amino acids: CASSLVMSEQYF.